Given below is one T cell receptor beta chain in context. Seattle-derived patients entered the study during active infection and were followed longitudinally. The sample belongs to a study of blood T cell repertoires in COVID-19. About the research overall: There were acute and convalescent COVID-19 samples, and they came from the United States, Italy and Spain.

Germline CDR1 reads SGHTS; CDR2 reads YDEGEE. Trimming pared 6 bases from V and 8 bases from J, leaving 9 bases between. CDR3 size: 11 residues. Original handling: Amplification from reference gene primers served as the basis for estimated nucleated cell counts. Only in-frame clones appear in the TCRdb table, and some are missing; sequencing was by immunoSEQ multiplex PCR. V, J and clone size derive from that table, while D and trimming were established from the DNA sequence. The sample contains 100,000 to 150,000 clones, approximately 85% of which appear only once. The sequencing input was peripheral blood. The V and J genes are TRBV5-8 and TRBJ2-4; D gene ambiguous. The TCR comes from a woman at least 80 years old with COVID-19, enrolled during active disease. The CDR3 region is CASILADIQYF. CDR3 DNA sequence: TGTGCCAGCATCCTGGCAGACATTCAGTACTTC. The full variable domain, completed using reference TRBV5-8 and TRBJ2-4, is EAGVTQSPTHLIKTRGQQATLRCSPISGHTSVYWYQQALGLGLQFLLWYDEGEERNRGNFPPRFSGRQFPNYSSELNVNALELEDSALYLCASILADIQYFGAGTRLSVL.